The next 14 T cell receptor beta chains were all read from a single sample in a study of brain T cells in children with intractable seizures (dated by TCRdb to the early 2020s). What this sample's time point label stands for: blood from clinic visit 5 months post-surgery; TSC patient then seizure free. The library was produced with the immunoSEQ multiplex PCR assay. This is the immuneACCESS table as TCRdb keeps it, with only in-frame sequences that have V and J called. A part of the clones is gone; compared with another copy, unresolved V genes explain less than half, and the rest is unexplained. In all, the sample holds 300,000 to 400,000 clones, and 93% of those were seen once. In total, the top ten clones hold 4.5% to 7% of the sample. The specimen comprised peripheral blood, sampled 4 to 6 months after surgery. These receptors were obtained from a boy in the first two years of life with tuberous sclerosis and intractable seizures.

V usage is TRBV10-3 and J usage is TRBJ2-7; D not resolved. Per germline, CDR1 ENHRY and CDR2 SYGVKD. Trimming took 7 bases from V and 0 from J, leaving 7 bases between them. The CDR3 has 12 residues. In DNA form, the CDR3 reads TGTGCCATCAAGGCGGACTCCTACGAGCAGTACTTC. It encodes CAIKADSYEQYF.

This sequence joins TRBV6-6 and TRBJ1-1; no reliable D call. From germline, CDR1 is MNHNY and CDR2 SVGAGI (reference sequence). CDR3 length: 13 amino acids. The V and J ends lost 7 bases and 1 base respectively, with 10 bases between them. The CDR3 protein is CASTNYGNTEAFF. The CDR3 DNA follows: TGTGCCAGCACCAACTACGGGAACACTGAAGCTTTCTTT.

The chain combines TRBV6-2 or TRBV6-3 with TRBJ2-7, with D possibly matching TRBD1 (6 bases). V gave up 0 bases and J gave up 1 base, with 16 bases separating them. Germline V lookup: CDR1 MNHEY, CDR2 SVGEGT. The CDR3 length is 17 residues. CDR3 nucleotide sequence: TGTGCCAGCAGTTACTCGATTTGGAAAAGGGGGTCCTACGAGCAGTACTTC. Translated, it gives CASSYSIWKRGSYEQYF.

J is TRBJ2-5 and V is TRBV7-9; the D is unclear. Deletions cut 3 bases from V and 7 bases from J, with 9 bases between. Germline CDR1 SEHNR, CDR2 FQNEAQ (reference sequence). The CDR3 consists of 12 residues. This CDR3 is CASSLTSGTQYF. The DNA of the CDR3 is TGTGCCAGCAGCTTGACCTCGGGGACCCAGTACTTC.

Worth noting for this clone: The same CDR3 can be traced to other DNA sequences in this sample. In nucleotides, the CDR3 is TGTGCCAGCAGCCGACAGGGGAGTTATGGCTACACCTTC. Translation gives CASSRQGSYGYTF. The chain links TRBV6-5 to TRBJ1-2; 8 positions agree with TRBD1. The germline V gene has CDR1 MNHEY and CDR2 SVGAGI. This CDR3 has 13 amino acids. The trim removed 6 bases at V and 5 bases at J, leaving 5 bases unmatched.

On this clone: At one end the junction does not follow the germline gene, possibly because of a read error. The chain uses TRBV29-1 and TRBJ2-7; 8 bases are a match to TRBD2. The length of the CDR3 is 14 residues. Germline V gene data show CDR1 as SQVTM and CDR2 as ANQGSEA. CDR3 nucleotide sequence: TGCAGCGTTCAAGAGAGCGGGGGACGCTACGAGCAGTACTTC. Translating gives CSVQESGGRYEQYF.

The chain employs TRBV2 and TRBJ2-1; 11 nucleotides match TRBD2. Germline CDR1 and CDR2: SNHLY and FYNNEI. V was clipped by 6 bases and J by 6 bases; unmatched bases: 1. The CDR3 extends over 13 amino acids. CDR3 region: CASSGTSGNEQFF. The CDR3 DNA sequence: TGTGCCAGCAGCGGGACTAGCGGCAATGAGCAGTTCTTC.

The chain combines TRBV6-5 with TRBJ1-3; D not resolved. The CDR3 is made up of 14 amino acids. Trimming cost V 6 bases and J 0 bases, with 9 bases left between them. Germline loops: CDR1 MNHEY, CDR2 SVGAGI. DNA for the CDR3: TGTGCCAGCAGGTCCCTTATCTCTGGAAACACCATATATTTT. This sequence encodes CASRSLISGNTIYF.

The chain has TRBV4-1 and TRBJ1-2, with D uncertain. The V and J ends lost 4 bases and 3 bases respectively, with 9 bases between them. The CDR3 has 13 residues. Germline CDR1 reads MGHRA; CDR2 reads YSYEKL. CDR3 amino acids: CASSRSSDYGYTF. In DNA form, the CDR3 reads TGCGCCAGCAGCCGCAGCTCTGACTATGGCTACACCTTC.

The rearrangement uses TRBV11-3 and TRBJ2-3; 7 bases are shared with TRBD2. The CDR3 spans 14 residues. The germline V gene encodes CDR1 SGHNT and CDR2 YENEEA. V dropped 3 bases and J dropped 5; count of bases not matched to a gene: 5. CDR3 in DNA: TGTGCCAGCAGCTTTGAGTCTAGCGGAGATACGCAGTATTTT. Its translation: CASSFESSGDTQYF.

This clone was observed a few times. The rearrangement links TRBV7-2 to TRBJ2-2; D is uncertain. The germline V and J ends were trimmed by 1 base and 2 bases, with 5 bases remaining between them. The CDR3 runs 14 residues. Germline V lookup: CDR1 SGHTA, CDR2 FQGNSA. The CDR3 DNA is TGTGCCAGCAGCTTAGTACTAAACACCGGGGAGCTGTTTTTT. This codes for CASSLVLNTGELFF.

This chain connects TRBV7-9 to TRBJ2-7, with D possibly TRBD1 on 5 matching bases. This CDR3 spans 15 amino acids. Trimming left V 0 bases short and J 7 bases short, with 16 bases between. In germline, CDR1 is SEHNR, CDR2 FQNEAQ (reference sequence). CDR3 bases: TGTGCCAGCAGCTTAGCAAGTTTAAGGGGAAGGGAGCAGTACTTC. The encoded protein is CASSLASLRGREQYF.

The chain joins TRBV19 to TRBJ1-2; no clear D gene. Germline CDR1 reads LNHDA; CDR2 reads SQIVND (reference sequence). This CDR3 comprises 14 residues. Trimming stripped 1 base from V and 0 bases from J, with 6 bases between. The CDR3 here is CASSIGPANYGYTF. The CDR3 DNA reads TGTGCCAGTAGTATAGGGCCGGCTAACTATGGCTACACCTTC.

The rearrangement uses TRBV6-6 and TRBJ1-1; D remains unclear. The germline V gene encodes CDR1 MNHNY and CDR2 SVGAGI (reference sequence). The CDR3 covers 14 residues. V was clipped by 0 bases and J by 4 bases, with 9 bases between them. The CDR3 DNA reads TGTGCCAGCAGTTACTCGGGCTTACCCACTGAAGCTTTCTTT. Translating it yields CASSYSGLPTEAFF.